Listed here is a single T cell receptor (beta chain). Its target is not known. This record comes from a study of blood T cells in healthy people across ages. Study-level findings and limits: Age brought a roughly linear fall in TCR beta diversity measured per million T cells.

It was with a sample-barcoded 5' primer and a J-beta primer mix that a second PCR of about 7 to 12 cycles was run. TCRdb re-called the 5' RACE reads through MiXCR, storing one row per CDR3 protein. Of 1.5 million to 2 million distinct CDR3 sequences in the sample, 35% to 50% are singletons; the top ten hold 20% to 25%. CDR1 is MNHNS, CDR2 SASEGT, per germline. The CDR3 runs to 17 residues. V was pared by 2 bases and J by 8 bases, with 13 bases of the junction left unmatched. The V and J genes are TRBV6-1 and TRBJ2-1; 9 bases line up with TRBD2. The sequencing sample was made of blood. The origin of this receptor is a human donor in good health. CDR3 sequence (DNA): TGTGCCAGCAGTGAACTGAGCGGGGGGCAAGATTTCGATGAGCAGTTCTTC. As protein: CASSELSGGQDFDEQFF.